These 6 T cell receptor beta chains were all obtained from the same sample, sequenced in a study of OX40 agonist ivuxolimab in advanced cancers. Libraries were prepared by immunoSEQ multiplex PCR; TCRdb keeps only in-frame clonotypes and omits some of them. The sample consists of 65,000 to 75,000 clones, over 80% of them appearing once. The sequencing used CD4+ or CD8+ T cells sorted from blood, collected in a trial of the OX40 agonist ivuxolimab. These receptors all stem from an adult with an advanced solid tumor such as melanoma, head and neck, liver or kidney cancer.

DNA of the CDR3: TGTGCCAGCAGTGACAAACAGGGGACCGGTAGGAGCAATCAGCCCCAGCATTTT. Translating gives CASSDKQGTGRSNQPQHF. The rearrangement uses TRBV6-1 and TRBJ1-5, with 7 bases that match TRBD1. V was clipped by 3 bases and J by 1 base; unmatched bases: 12. This CDR3 is built from 18 residues. Germline V gives CDR1 MNHNS, CDR2 SASEGT.

This chain's CDR3 is CASSPQPGGQGSGGYTF. As DNA, the CDR3 is TGTGCCAGCAGCCCCCAGCCCGGGGGACAGGGGAGCGGTGGCTACACCTTC. The genes are TRBV7-3 and TRBJ1-2, with 10 nucleotides matching TRBD1. CDR1 SGHTA and CDR2 FQGTGA come from the germline V gene. J lost 7 bases, V lost 5 bases, and 16 bases had no gene match. The length of the CDR3 is 17 residues.

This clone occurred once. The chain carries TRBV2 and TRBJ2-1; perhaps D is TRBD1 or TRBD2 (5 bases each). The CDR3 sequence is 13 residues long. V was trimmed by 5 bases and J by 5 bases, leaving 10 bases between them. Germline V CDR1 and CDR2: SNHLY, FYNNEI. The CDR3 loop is CASSSQGDNEQFF. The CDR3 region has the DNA TGTGCCAGCAGTTCCCAGGGAGACAATGAGCAGTTCTTC.

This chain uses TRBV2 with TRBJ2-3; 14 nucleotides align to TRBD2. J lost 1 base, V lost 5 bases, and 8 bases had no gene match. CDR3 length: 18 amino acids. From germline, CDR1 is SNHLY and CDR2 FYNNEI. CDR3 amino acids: CASSSGLAGGPGTDTQYF. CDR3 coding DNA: TGTGCCAGCAGTTCCGGACTAGCGGGGGGCCCCGGCACAGATACGCAGTATTTT. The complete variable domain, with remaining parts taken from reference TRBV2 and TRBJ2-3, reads EPEVTQTPSHQVTQMGQEVILRCVPISNHLYFYWYRQILGQKVEFLVSFYNNEISEKSEIFDDQFSVERPDGSNFTLKIRSTKLEDSAMYFCASSSGLAGGPGTDTQYFGPGTRLTVL.

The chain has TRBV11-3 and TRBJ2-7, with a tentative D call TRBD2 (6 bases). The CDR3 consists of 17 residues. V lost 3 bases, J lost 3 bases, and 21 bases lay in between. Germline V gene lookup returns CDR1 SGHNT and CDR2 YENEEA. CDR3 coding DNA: TGTGCCAGCAGCTTTACTTGGACTACGAACCTAAACTACGAGCAGTACTTC. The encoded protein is CASSFTWTTNLNYEQYF.

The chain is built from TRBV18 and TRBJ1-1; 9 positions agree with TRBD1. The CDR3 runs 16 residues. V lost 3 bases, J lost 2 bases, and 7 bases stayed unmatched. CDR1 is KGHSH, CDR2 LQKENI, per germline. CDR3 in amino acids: CASSPSGQGRNTEAFF. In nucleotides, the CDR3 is TGTGCCAGCTCACCTTCCGGACAGGGGAGAAACACTGAAGCTTTCTTT.